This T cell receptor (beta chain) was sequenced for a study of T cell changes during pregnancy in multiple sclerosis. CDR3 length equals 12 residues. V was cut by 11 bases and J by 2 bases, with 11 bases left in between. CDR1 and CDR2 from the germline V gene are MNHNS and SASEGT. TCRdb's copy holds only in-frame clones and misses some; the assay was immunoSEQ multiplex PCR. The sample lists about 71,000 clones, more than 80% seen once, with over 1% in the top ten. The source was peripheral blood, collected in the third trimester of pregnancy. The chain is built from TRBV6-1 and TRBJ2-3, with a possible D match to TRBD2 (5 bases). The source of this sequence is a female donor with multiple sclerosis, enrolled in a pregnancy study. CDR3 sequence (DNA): TGTGCCCTCGGGGTTCCCACAGATACGCAGTATTTT. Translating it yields CALGVPTDTQYF.